The sequence of this TCR beta chain was determined in a study of blood T cell repertoires in COVID-19. Across the whole study: The United States, Italy and Spain provided the acute and convalescent COVID-19 samples. In each case, the material was cDNA or gDNA derived from T cells, B-cell-depleted T cells, or PBMCs.

Seattle patients were enrolled while actively infected and followed longitudinally. Libraries were prepared by immunoSEQ multiplex PCR; TCRdb keeps only in-frame clonotypes and omits some of them. The sample includes about 480,000 clones, 88% of them seen just once. Losses at the gene ends were 4 bases for V and 5 bases for J; bases not matched to a gene: 5. Germline CDR1 MDHEN, CDR2 SYDVKM. This CDR3 region has 15 residues. Sequencing input: peripheral blood. This chain joins TRBV28 and TRBJ2-3; 11 bases are a match to TRBD2. This receptor was taken from a woman in her 50s with COVID-19, enrolled during active disease. In DNA form, the CDR3 reads TGTGCCAGCAGTTCCCGACTAGCGGGGCAAGATACGCAGTATTTT. This sequence encodes CASSSRLAGQDTQYF.